This entry features one T cell receptor beta chain sequence. This record belongs to a study of control samples from healthy donors and cancer patients. Trimming cost V 3 bases and J 2 bases, with 11 bases left between them. Germline V CDR1 and CDR2: SGHVS, FQNEAQ. This CDR3 has 15 residues. Only in-frame clones appear in the TCRdb table, and some are missing; sequencing was by immunoSEQ multiplex PCR. The table has roughly 160,000 clones, approximately 96% seen once; the top ten hold 1%. J is TRBJ2-1 and V is TRBV7-8; D gene uncertain. The sample comprised blood. This TCR came from a woman aged 25 to 39 in good health. Here the CDR3 reads CASSFFLGPYNEQFF. CDR3 DNA: TGTGCCAGCAGCTTCTTCCTCGGGCCCTACAATGAGCAGTTCTTC.